The next 12 T cell receptor beta chains were all read from a single sample in a study of blood T cell repertoires in COVID-19. The repertoire was sequenced with immunoSEQ multiplex PCR; TCRdb's copy has only in-frame clones and lacks some. The table has 70,000 to 90,000 clones, around 82% seen once. Sequenced: peripheral blood. Source of these receptors: a woman of 80 years or more with acute or convalescent COVID-19.

The chain carries TRBV24-1 and TRBJ2-2; D not resolved. CDR1 is KGHDR, CDR2 SFDVKD, per germline. CDR3 size: 13 residues. V was cut by 3 bases and J by 6 bases, with 7 bases left in between. CDR3 DNA: TGTGCCACCAGTGATATCTTTTCCGGGGAGCTGTTTTTT. This sequence encodes CATSDIFSGELFF.

The genes are TRBV7-9 and TRBJ2-5, with 10 nucleotides matching TRBD2. The J segment lost 2 bases and the V segment lost 5 bases, leaving 5 bases of the junction unmatched. Looked up from germline, CDR1 is SEHNR and CDR2 is FQNEAQ (reference sequence). This CDR3 comprises 15 residues. CDR3 loop: CASSLGLADQETQYF. Here the CDR3 DNA reads TGTGCCAGCAGCCTCGGACTAGCGGATCAAGAGACCCAGTACTTC.

This chain uses TRBV6-5 with TRBJ1-1, with 9 nucleotides matching TRBD1. V was clipped by 8 bases and J by 0 bases; unmatched bases: 4. The CDR3 runs 14 residues. Germline V gene lookup returns CDR1 MNHEY and CDR2 SVGAGI. The CDR3 DNA reads TGTGCCAGCCGCTGGGACAGGGTGAACACTGAAGCTTTCTTT. Its protein product is CASRWDRVNTEAFF.

The chain uses TRBV3-1 (or the pseudogene TRBV3-2) and TRBJ1-1; the D is unclear. Trimming pared 5 bases from V and 4 bases from J, leaving 11 bases between. This CDR3 spans 13 amino acids. From germline, CDR1 is LGHDT and CDR2 YNNKEL (reference sequence). The CDR3 here is CASSAYGGTEAFF. Here the CDR3 DNA reads TGTGCCAGCAGCGCCTACGGTGGCACTGAAGCTTTCTTT.

V is TRBV2 and J is TRBJ1-1; possibly TRBD1 for D (5 bases). The CDR3 length is 14 residues. The V and J ends lost 2 bases and 3 bases respectively, with 10 bases between them. The germline V gene has CDR1 SNHLY and CDR2 FYNNEI. CDR3: CASSERWGYTEAFF. The DNA for the CDR3 is TGTGCCAGCAGTGAACGGTGGGGCTACACTGAAGCTTTCTTT.

The chain links TRBV24-1 to TRBJ2-3; 8 bases match TRBD2. CDR3 length: 13 residues. With V trimmed by 10 bases and J by 4 bases, 6 bases remained unmatched. Germline V CDR1 and CDR2: KGHDR, SFDVKD. This chain's CDR3 is CATGARGADTQYF. The CDR3 nucleotides read TGTGCCACAGGAGCGCGGGGGGCAGATACGCAGTATTTT.

This chain joins TRBV28 and TRBJ1-1; TRBD1 agrees at 12 bases. Trimming took 10 bases from V and 11 from J; bases not matched to a gene: 14. Germline lookup yields CDR1 MDHEN and CDR2 SYDVKM. This CDR3 has 14 amino acids. DNA for the CDR3: TGTGCCATCTTCATTCCGGGACAGGGGGCGATGGCTTTCTTT. As protein: CAIFIPGQGAMAFF.

The chain combines TRBV5-4 with TRBJ2-2, with a possible D match to TRBD2 (6 bases). Germline CDR1 SGHNT, CDR2 YYREEE (reference sequence). With 10 bases removed from V and 4 bases from J, the gap between germline ends came to 14 bases. There are 13 residues in the CDR3. CDR3 sequence: CAYSGTPTGELFF. CDR3 nucleotides: TGTGCCTATAGCGGCACCCCCACCGGGGAGCTGTTTTTT.

This clone was seen just once. The chain carries TRBV6-5 and TRBJ1-1; tentatively, D is TRBD1 (6 bases). The germline V gene has CDR1 MNHEY and CDR2 SVGAGI. V was pared by 5 bases and J by 1 base, with 8 bases between. The CDR3 contains 13 residues. CDR3 in amino acids: CASSKGQNTEAFF. The CDR3 nucleotides are TGTGCCAGCAGTAAGGGACAGAACACTGAAGCTTTCTTT.

V gene TRBV14 combines with J gene TRBJ2-5; TRBD2 matches at 10 bases. The CDR3 is 18 residues long. Germline V gene data show CDR1 as SGHDN and CDR2 as FVKESK. Germline trimming cut 0 bases from V and 2 bases from J; bases unmatched to any gene: 9. The CDR3 loop reads CASSQDRSASGRQETQYF. The CDR3 DNA is TGTGCCAGCAGCCAAGATCGAAGCGCTAGCGGGAGACAAGAGACCCAGTACTTC.

As regards this clone: The same CDR3 arises from other DNA sequences in this sample as well. The V gene is TRBV5-1, the J gene TRBJ2-5, with TRBD1 identical over 7 bases. The V gene's germline CDR1 is SGHRS and CDR2 YFSETQ. The ends lost 0 bases at V and 1 base at J; junction bases unmatched: 0. The CDR3 runs 14 residues. CDR3 bases: TGCGCCAGCAGCTTGGGGGACAGCCAAGAGACCCAGTACTTC. Translation gives CASSLGDSQETQYF.

This chain connects TRBV6-1 to TRBJ1-1; D not resolved. The CDR3 consists of 15 residues. Trimming took 3 bases from V and 0 from J, leaving 11 bases between them. Germline CDR1 MNHNS, CDR2 SASEGT. The CDR3 protein is CASSDAGSMNTEAFF. The CDR3 nucleotides read TGTGCCAGCAGTGACGCAGGCAGTATGAACACTGAAGCTTTCTTT.